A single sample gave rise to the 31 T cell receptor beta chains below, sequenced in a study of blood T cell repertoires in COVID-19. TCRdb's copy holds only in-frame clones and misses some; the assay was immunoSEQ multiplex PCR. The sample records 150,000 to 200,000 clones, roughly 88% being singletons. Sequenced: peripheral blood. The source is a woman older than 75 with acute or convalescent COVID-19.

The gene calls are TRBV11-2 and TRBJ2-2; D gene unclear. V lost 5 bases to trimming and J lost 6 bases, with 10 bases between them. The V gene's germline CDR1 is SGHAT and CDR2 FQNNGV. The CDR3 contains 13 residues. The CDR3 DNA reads TGTGCCAGCAGCCGAGAGTCCGCCGGGGAGCTGTTTTTT. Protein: CASSRESAGELFF.

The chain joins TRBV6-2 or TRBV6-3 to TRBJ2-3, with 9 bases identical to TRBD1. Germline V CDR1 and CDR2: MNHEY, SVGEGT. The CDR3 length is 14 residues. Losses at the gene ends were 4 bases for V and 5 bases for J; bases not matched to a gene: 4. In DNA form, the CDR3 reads TGTGCCAGCAGTTTACAGGGGGCGGTAGATACGCAGTATTTT. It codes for CASSLQGAVDTQYF.

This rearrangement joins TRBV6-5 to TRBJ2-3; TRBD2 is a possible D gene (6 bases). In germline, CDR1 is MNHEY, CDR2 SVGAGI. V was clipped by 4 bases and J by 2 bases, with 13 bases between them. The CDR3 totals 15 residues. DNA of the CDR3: TGTGCCAGCAGTTCCCGGGGGAGGAACACAGATACGCAGTATTTT. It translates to CASSSRGRNTDTQYF.

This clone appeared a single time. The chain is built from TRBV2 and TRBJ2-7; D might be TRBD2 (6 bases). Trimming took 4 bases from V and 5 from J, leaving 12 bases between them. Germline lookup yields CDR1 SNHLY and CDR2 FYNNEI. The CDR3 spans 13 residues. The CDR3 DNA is TGTGCCAGCAGTGTTGCGCGGAGGGACGAGCAGTACTTC. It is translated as CASSVARRDEQYF. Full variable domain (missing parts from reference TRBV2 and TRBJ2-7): EPEVTQTPSHQVTQMGQEVILRCVPISNHLYFYWYRQILGQKVEFLVSFYNNEISEKSEIFDDQFSVERPDGSNFTLKIRSTKLEDSAMYFCASSVARRDEQYFGPGTRLTVT.

This chain's CDR3 is CASSVADRDNSPLHF. Here the CDR3 DNA reads TGTGCCAGCAGCGTAGCGGACAGGGATAATTCACCCCTCCACTTT. V is TRBV9 and J is TRBJ1-6; TRBD1 agrees at 8 bases. This CDR3 has 15 amino acids. Unmatched junction bases numbered 1, after V lost 0 bases and J lost 5 bases. The germline V gene has CDR1 SGDLS and CDR2 YYNGEE. The full variable domain, its missing parts supplied by reference TRBV9 and TRBJ1-6, is DSGVTQTPKHLITATGQRVTLRCSPRSGDLSVYWYQQSLDQGLQFLIQYYNGEERAKGNILERFSAQQFPDLHSELNLSSLELGDSALYFCASSVADRDNSPLHFGNGTRLTVT.

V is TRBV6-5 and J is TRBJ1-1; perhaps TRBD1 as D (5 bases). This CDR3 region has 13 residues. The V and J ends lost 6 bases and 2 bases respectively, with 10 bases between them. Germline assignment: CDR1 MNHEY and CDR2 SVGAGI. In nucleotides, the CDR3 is TGTGCCAGCAGGTCAGGGTCCAACACTGAAGCTTTCTTT. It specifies CASRSGSNTEAFF.

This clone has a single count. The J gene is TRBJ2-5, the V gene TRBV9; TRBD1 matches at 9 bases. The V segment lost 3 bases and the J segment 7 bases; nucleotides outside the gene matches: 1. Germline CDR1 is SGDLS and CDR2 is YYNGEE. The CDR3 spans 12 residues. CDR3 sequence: CASSGGQGTQYF. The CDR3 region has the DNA TGTGCCAGCAGCGGGGGACAGGGGACCCAGTACTTC.

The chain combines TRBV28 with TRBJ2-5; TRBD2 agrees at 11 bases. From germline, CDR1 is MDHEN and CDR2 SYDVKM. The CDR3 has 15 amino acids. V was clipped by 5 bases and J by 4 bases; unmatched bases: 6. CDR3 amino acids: CASSRLAGGLETQYF. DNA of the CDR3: TGTGCCAGCAGTCGGCTAGCGGGGGGCCTAGAGACCCAGTACTTC. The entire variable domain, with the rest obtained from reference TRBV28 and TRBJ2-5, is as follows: DVKVTQSSRYLVKRTGEKVFLECVQDMDHENMFWYRQDPGLGLRLIYFSYDVKMKEKGDIPEGYSVSREKKERFSLILESASTNQTSMYLCASSRLAGGLETQYFGPGTRLLVL.

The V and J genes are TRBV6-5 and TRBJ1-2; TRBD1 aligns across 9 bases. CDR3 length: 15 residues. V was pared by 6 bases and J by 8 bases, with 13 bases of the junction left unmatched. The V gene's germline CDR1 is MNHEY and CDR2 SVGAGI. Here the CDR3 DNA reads TGTGCCAGCAGCTCTGAGGGACAGGGAAGGAGCGGCTACACCTTC. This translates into CASSSEGQGRSGYTF.

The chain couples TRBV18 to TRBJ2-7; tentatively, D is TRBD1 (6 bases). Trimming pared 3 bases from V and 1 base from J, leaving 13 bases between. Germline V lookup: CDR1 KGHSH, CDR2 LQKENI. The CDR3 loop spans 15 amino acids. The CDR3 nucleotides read TGTGCCAGCTCACCCCCGGCAGGGGCTTCCTACGAGCAGTACTTC. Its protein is CASSPPAGASYEQYF.

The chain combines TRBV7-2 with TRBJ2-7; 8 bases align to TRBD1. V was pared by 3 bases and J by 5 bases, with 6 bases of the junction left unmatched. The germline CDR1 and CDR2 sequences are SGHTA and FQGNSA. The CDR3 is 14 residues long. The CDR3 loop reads CASSFDRGRDEQYF. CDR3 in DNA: TGTGCCAGCAGCTTCGACAGGGGAAGGGACGAGCAGTACTTC.

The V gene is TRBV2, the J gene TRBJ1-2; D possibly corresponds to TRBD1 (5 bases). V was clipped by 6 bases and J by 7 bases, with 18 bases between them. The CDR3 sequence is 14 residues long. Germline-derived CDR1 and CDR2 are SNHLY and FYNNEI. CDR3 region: CASSALDSSPGYTF. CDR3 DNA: TGTGCCAGCAGCGCCCTTGACAGCTCCCCTGGCTACACCTTC.

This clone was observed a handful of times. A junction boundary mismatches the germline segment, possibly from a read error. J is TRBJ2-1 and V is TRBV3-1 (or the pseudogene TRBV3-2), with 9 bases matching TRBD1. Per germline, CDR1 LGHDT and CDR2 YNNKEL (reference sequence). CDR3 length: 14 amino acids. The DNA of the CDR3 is TGTGCCAGCACCCAAGGGACAGGGCAGAATGAGCAGTTCTTC. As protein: CASTQGTGQNEQFF.

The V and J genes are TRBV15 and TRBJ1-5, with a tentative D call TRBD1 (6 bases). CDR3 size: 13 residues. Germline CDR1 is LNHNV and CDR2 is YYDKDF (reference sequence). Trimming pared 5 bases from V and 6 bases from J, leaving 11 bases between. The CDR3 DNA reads TGTGCCACCAGCGCCCCGGACAGTCAGCCCCAGCATTTT. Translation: CATSAPDSQPQHF.

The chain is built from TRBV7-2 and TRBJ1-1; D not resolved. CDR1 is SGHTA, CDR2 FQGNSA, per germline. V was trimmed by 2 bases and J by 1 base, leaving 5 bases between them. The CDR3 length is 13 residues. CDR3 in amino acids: CASSLYRNTEAFF. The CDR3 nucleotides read TGTGCCAGCAGCTTATATCGGAACACTGAAGCTTTCTTT.

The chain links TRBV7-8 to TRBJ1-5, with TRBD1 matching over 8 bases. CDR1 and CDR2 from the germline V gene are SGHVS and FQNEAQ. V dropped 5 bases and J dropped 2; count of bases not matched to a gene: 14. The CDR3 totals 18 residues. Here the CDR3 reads CASSPRTGTVLRNQPQHF. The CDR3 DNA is TGTGCCAGCAGCCCGCGGACAGGGACGGTTTTACGCAATCAGCCCCAGCATTTT. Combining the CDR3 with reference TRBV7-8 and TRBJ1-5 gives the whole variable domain GAGVSQSPRYKVAKRGQDVALRCDPISGHVSLFWYQQALGQGPEFLTYFQNEAQLDKSGLPSDRFFAERPEGSVSTLKIQRTQQEDSAVYLCASSPRTGTVLRNQPQHFGDGTRLSIL.

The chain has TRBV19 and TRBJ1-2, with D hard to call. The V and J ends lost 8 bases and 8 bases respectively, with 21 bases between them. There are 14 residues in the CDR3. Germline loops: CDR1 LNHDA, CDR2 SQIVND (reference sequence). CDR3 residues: CASSLADGVRGYTF. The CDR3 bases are TGTGCCAGTTCGCTTGCTGACGGCGTCAGGGGCTACACCTTC. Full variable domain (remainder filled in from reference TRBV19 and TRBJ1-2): DGGITQSPKYLFRKEGQNVTLSCEQNLNHDAMYWYRQDPGQGLRLIYYSQIVNDFQKGDIAEGYSVSREKKESFPLTVTSAQKNPTAFYLCASSLADGVRGYTFGSGTRLTVV.

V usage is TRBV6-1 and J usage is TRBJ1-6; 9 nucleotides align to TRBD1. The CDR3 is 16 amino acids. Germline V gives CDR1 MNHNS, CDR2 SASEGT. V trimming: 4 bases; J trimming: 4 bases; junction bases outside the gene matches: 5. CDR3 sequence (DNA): TGTGCCAGCAGTGCTGGACAGGGGCGGTATAATTCACCCCTCCACTTT. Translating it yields CASSAGQGRYNSPLHF.

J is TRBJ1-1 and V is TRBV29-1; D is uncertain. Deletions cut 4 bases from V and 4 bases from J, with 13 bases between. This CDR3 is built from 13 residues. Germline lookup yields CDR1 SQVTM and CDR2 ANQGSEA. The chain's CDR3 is CSVARDKSTEAFF. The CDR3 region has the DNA TGCAGCGTTGCGCGGGATAAGAGCACTGAAGCTTTCTTT.

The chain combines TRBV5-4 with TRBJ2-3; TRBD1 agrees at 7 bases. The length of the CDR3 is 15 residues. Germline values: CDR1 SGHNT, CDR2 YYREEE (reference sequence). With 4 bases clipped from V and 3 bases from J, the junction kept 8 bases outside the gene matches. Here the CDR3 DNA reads TGTGCCAGCAGCCCCACAGGGGTCTTTACAGATACGCAGTATTTT. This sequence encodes CASSPTGVFTDTQYF.

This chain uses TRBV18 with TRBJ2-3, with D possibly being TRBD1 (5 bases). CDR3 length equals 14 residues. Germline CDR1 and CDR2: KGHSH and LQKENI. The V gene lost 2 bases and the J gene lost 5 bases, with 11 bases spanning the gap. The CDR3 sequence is CASSPEAGRDTQYF. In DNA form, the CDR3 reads TGTGCCAGCTCACCAGAAGCAGGGCGAGATACGCAGTATTTT.

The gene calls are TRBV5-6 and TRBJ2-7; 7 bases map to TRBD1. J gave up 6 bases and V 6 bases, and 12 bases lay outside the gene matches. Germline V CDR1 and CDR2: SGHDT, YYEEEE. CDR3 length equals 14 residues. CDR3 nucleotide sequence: TGTGCCAGCACGCTCACAGGGGCTGAGGCCGAGCAGTACTTC. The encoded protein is CASTLTGAEAEQYF. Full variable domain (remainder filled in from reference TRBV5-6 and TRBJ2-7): DAGVTQSPTHLIKTRGQQVTLRCSPKSGHDTVSWYQQALGQGPQFIFQYYEEEERQRGNFPDRFSGHQFPNYSSELNVNALLLGDSALYLCASTLTGAEAEQYFGPGTRLTVT.

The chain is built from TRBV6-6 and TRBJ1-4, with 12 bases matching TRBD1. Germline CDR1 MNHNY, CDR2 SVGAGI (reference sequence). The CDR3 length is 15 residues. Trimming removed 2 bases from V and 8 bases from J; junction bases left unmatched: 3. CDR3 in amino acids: CASSYGDRGPEKLFF. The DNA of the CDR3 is TGTGCCAGCAGTTACGGGGACAGGGGGCCCGAAAAACTGTTTTTT.

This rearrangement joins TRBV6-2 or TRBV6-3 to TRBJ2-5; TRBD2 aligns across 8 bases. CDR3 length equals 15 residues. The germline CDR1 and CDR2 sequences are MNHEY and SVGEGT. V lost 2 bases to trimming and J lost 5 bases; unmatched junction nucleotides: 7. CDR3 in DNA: TGTGCCAGCAGTTACGGCCGGGGGGGCCGGGAGACCCAGTACTTC. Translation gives CASSYGRGGRETQYF.

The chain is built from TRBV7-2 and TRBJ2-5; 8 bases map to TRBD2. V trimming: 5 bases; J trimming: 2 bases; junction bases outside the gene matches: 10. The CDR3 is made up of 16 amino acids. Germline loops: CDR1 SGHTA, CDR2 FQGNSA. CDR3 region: CASSLTGGGEQETQYF. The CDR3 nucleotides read TGTGCCAGCAGCCTCACGGGGGGGGGAGAGCAAGAGACCCAGTACTTC.

The CDR3 sequence: CATRPGTAGNQPQHF. The CDR3 region has the DNA TGTGCCACCCGTCCTGGGACAGCAGGCAATCAGCCCCAGCATTTT. This sequence joins TRBV6-5 and TRBJ1-5, with TRBD1 matching over 7 bases. From germline, CDR1 is MNHEY and CDR2 SVGAGI. This CDR3 has 15 amino acids. After removal of 10 bases from V and 2 bases from J, the junction contained 11 bases not matched to a gene.

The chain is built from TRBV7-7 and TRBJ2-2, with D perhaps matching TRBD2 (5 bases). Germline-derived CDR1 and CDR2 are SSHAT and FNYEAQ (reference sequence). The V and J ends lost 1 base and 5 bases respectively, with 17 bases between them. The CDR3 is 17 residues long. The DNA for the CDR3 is TGTGCCAGCAGCTTAGGACCCGCGGACGGACTTACCGGGGAGCTGTTTTTT. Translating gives CASSLGPADGLTGELFF.

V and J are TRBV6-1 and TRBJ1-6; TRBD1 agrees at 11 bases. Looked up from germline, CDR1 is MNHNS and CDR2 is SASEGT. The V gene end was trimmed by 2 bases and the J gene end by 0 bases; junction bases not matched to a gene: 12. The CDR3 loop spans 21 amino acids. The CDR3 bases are TGTGCCAGCAGTGAAATGTCTCATGGACAGGGGGCGAGCTCCTATAATTCACCCCTCCACTTT. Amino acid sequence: CASSEMSHGQGASSYNSPLHF.

The CDR3 loop reads CASSTFPGQAIRSGTEAFF. CDR3 sequence (DNA): TGTGCCAGCTCAACCTTTCCAGGACAGGCGATACGGTCGGGCACTGAAGCTTTCTTT. This rearrangement joins TRBV7-2 to TRBJ1-1, with 7 nucleotides matching TRBD1. Germline V gene sequence: CDR1 SGHTA, CDR2 FQGNSA. Trimming at V came to 8 bases and at J to 4 bases, leaving 25 bases not matched to a gene. The CDR3 is 19 amino acids. Combining the CDR3 with reference TRBV7-2 and TRBJ1-1 gives the whole variable domain GAGVSQSPSNKVTEKGKDVELRCDPISGHTALYWYRQSLGQGLEFLIYFQGNSAPDKSGLPSDRFSAERTGGSVSTLTIQRTQQEDSAVYLCASSTFPGQAIRSGTEAFFGQGTRLTVV.

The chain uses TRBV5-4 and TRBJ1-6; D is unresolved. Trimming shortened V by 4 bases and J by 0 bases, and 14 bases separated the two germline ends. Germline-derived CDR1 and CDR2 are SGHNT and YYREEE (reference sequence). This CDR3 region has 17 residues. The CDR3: CASSPGVASSYNSPLHF. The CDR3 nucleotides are TGTGCCAGCAGCCCCGGGGTGGCAAGCTCCTATAATTCACCCCTCCACTTT.

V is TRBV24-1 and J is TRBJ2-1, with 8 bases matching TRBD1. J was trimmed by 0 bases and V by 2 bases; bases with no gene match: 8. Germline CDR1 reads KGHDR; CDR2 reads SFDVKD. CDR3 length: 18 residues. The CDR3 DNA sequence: TGTGCCACCAGTGATTCGTTGACAGGGGTGGGCTCCTACAATGAGCAGTTCTTC. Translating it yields CATSDSLTGVGSYNEQFF.